Following are 23 T cell receptor beta chains from one sample sequenced in a study of a mutant IDH1 vaccine in newly diagnosed glioma. Documented time point: week 35, safety follow-up. Topical imiquimod accompanied each vaccine dose, which consisted of 300 ug of mutant IDH1 20-mer peptide. Clones were read by immunoSEQ multiplex PCR, and TCRdb kept only the in-frame ones, dropping some. The sample records approximately 47,000 clones, around 89% being singletons. For these receptors, no antigen is known. The specimen comprised PBMCs, sampled from a glioma patient whose treatment included an IDH1 peptide vaccine. The receptors were sampled from a woman between 35 and 50 years old with glioma.

V is TRBV7-9 and J is TRBJ1-2; 10 nucleotides line up with TRBD1. The V segment lost 3 bases and the J segment 4 bases; nucleotides outside the gene matches: 8. The CDR3 spans 16 residues. The germline CDR1 and CDR2 sequences are SEHNR and FQNEAQ (reference sequence). The CDR3 DNA sequence: TGTGCCAGCAGCTTGCGGGACAGGGGACTTTCCTATGGCTACACCTTC. Its translation is CASSLRDRGLSYGYTF.

V is TRBV5-1 and J is TRBJ2-2, with unresolved D. Germline lookup yields CDR1 SGHRS and CDR2 YFSETQ. The germline V and J ends were trimmed by 5 bases and 6 bases, with 5 bases remaining between them. The CDR3 contains 11 residues. CDR3 residues: CASRVAGELFF. The CDR3 DNA sequence: TGCGCCAGCAGGGTCGCCGGGGAGCTGTTTTTT.

The V call is TRBV20-1, the J call TRBJ2-3; D is ambiguous. CDR1 DFQATT and CDR2 SNEGSKA come from the germline V gene (reference sequence). The CDR3 runs to 11 residues. Trimming left V 3 bases short and J 6 bases short, with 7 bases between. The CDR3 is CSARADDTQYF. The DNA for the CDR3 is TGCAGTGCTAGGGCTGACGATACGCAGTATTTT.

The chain has TRBV7-8 and TRBJ1-6, with 9 bases lining up with TRBD1. V trimming: 5 bases; J trimming: 7 bases; junction bases outside the gene matches: 9. This CDR3 region has 16 residues. Per the germline V gene, CDR1 is SGHVS and CDR2 is FQNEAQ. The CDR3 sequence: CASSPRGTGSNSPLHF. The CDR3 DNA reads as TGTGCCAGCAGCCCCAGGGGGACAGGGTCAAATTCACCCCTCCACTTT.

This chain joins TRBV5-1 and TRBJ2-5; TRBD2 matches 7 bases. CDR1 is SGHRS, CDR2 YFSETQ, per germline. The CDR3 consists of 15 residues. J gave up 4 bases and V 1 base, and 7 bases lay outside the gene matches. CDR3 nucleotides: TGCGCCAGCAGCTTGTTCGCGGGAGAGGGAGAGACCCAGTACTTC. Translating it yields CASSLFAGEGETQYF.

The chain is built from TRBV6-1 and TRBJ2-3; D may correspond to TRBD1 or TRBD2 (6 bases each). The CDR3 extends over 15 amino acids. Germline-derived CDR1 and CDR2 are MNHNS and SASEGT. V lost 0 bases and J 3 bases, leaving 10 bases between the germline ends. The CDR3 spells CASSEAKGGTDTQYF. CDR3 bases: TGTGCCAGCAGTGAAGCAAAGGGGGGTACAGATACGCAGTATTTT.

This chain links TRBV19 with TRBJ2-7; TRBD2 matches at 12 bases. V lost 5 bases and J lost 2; bases outside the gene matches: 1. CDR1 and CDR2 (germline): LNHDA, SQIVND (reference sequence). The CDR3 consists of 14 residues. Written as DNA, the CDR3 is TGTGCCAGTAGTCGACTAGCGGGAGCCTACGAGCAGTACTTC. Translating it yields CASSRLAGAYEQYF.

The chain links TRBV13 to TRBJ2-1, with D uncertain. V dropped 2 bases and J dropped 10 bases, with 3 bases sitting between them. This CDR3 is built from 10 residues. Germline V gene sequence: CDR1 PRHDT, CDR2 FYEKMQ (reference sequence). CDR3 sequence reads: CASSLNEQFF. The CDR3 region has the DNA TGTGCCAGCAGCTTAAACGAGCAGTTCTTC.

The genes are TRBV7-9 and TRBJ2-7; D may be TRBD1 or TRBD2 (5 bases each). V dropped 0 bases and J dropped 3 bases, with 12 bases sitting between them. CDR3 length: 15 residues. In germline, CDR1 is SEHNR, CDR2 FQNEAQ (reference sequence). This CDR3 reads CASSLAQGRYYEQYF. The CDR3 DNA reads TGTGCCAGCAGCTTAGCGCAGGGACGGTACTACGAGCAGTACTTC. Full variable domain (missing parts from reference TRBV7-9 and TRBJ2-7): DTGVSQNPRHKITKRGQNVTFRCDPISEHNRLYWYRQTLGQGPEFLTYFQNEAQLEKSRLLSDRFSAERPKGSFSTLEIQRTEQGDSAMYLCASSLAQGRYYEQYFGPGTRLTVT.

The chain joins TRBV7-9 to TRBJ1-5; possibly TRBD1 for D (5 bases). The CDR3 has 17 amino acids. V shed 5 bases and J shed 2 bases, with 19 bases lying between them. CDR1 SEHNR and CDR2 FQNEAQ come from the germline V gene (reference sequence). In nucleotides, the CDR3 is TGTGCCAGCAGCCCCGGGACGTATGGAAGGGGCAATCAGCCCCAGCATTTT. Translation: CASSPGTYGRGNQPQHF.

The CDR3 DNA follows: TGCAGTGCTAGAGACATTGAAGCTTTCTTT. Translated: CSARDIEAFF. The chain employs TRBV20-1 and TRBJ1-1, with D hard to call. Trimming cost V 0 bases and J 7 bases, with 3 bases left between them. Germline assignment: CDR1 DFQATT and CDR2 SNEGSKA (reference sequence). The CDR3 has 10 residues.

The chain combines TRBV7-9 with TRBJ2-3, with 7 bases that match TRBD1. The CDR3 extends over 16 amino acids. CDR1 and CDR2 from the germline V gene are SEHNR and FQNEAQ (reference sequence). The J segment lost 4 bases and the V segment lost 4 bases, leaving 11 bases of the junction unmatched. The CDR3 DNA is TGTGCCAGCAGCTCAAGACAGGGCGGAAAGGCAGATACGCAGTATTTT. Its translation is CASSSRQGGKADTQYF.

V and J are TRBV7-2 and TRBJ1-2; 9 nucleotides match TRBD1. The V gene's germline CDR1 is SGHTA and CDR2 FQGNSA. The CDR3 contains 15 residues. The V segment lost 5 bases and the J segment 7 bases; nucleotides outside the gene matches: 11. CDR3 sequence: CASSQRDRVSLGYTF. CDR3 DNA: TGTGCCAGCAGCCAAAGGGACAGGGTGTCGCTTGGCTACACCTTC.

The chain couples TRBV30 to TRBJ1-2, with 9 nucleotides matching TRBD1. The germline V gene encodes CDR1 GTSNPN and CDR2 SVGIG (reference sequence). V lost 0 bases and J lost 12; bases outside the gene matches: 5. There are 12 residues in the CDR3. For the CDR3, the DNA is TGTGCCTGGAGTGTGGGGACAGGGAAGAACACCTTC. Amino acids: CAWSVGTGKNTF.

The rearrangement uses TRBV15 and TRBJ1-5; D gene ambiguous. The CDR3 totals 13 residues. Germline assignment: CDR1 LNHNV and CDR2 YYDKDF (reference sequence). V was trimmed by 4 bases and J by 7 bases, leaving 11 bases between them. The CDR3 coding sequence is TGTGCCACCAGCATTACAGCCGCACAGCCCCAGCATTTT. Translation: CATSITAAQPQHF.

J is TRBJ2-7 and V is TRBV15; TRBD2 agrees at 9 bases. The CDR3 is 15 amino acids. Germline V CDR1 and CDR2: LNHNV, YYDKDF (reference sequence). Unmatched junction bases numbered 5, after V lost 2 bases and J lost 3 bases. The CDR3 protein is CATSRRREGYYEQYF. The CDR3 coding sequence is TGTGCCACCAGCAGAAGGCGGGAGGGATACTACGAGCAGTACTTC.

This clone was seen just once. The rearrangement uses TRBV5-1 and TRBJ2-7; 7 bases fit TRBD1. The CDR3 spans 17 residues. The V segment lost 0 bases and the J segment 0 bases; nucleotides outside the gene matches: 9. Germline CDR1 and CDR2: SGHRS and YFSETQ. CDR3 residues: CASSLGSSGTASYEQYF. DNA for the CDR3: TGCGCCAGCAGCTTGGGGTCGTCCGGGACAGCCTCCTACGAGCAGTACTTC.

The chain uses TRBV7-8 and TRBJ1-4, with 7 bases that match TRBD1. This CDR3 spans 17 amino acids. With 5 bases clipped from V and 0 bases from J, the junction kept 9 bases outside the gene matches. Germline-derived CDR1 and CDR2 are SGHVS and FQNEAQ. The CDR3 DNA sequence: TGTGCCAGCAGCCTCCGGGACAGCTATGCAACTAATGAAAAACTGTTTTTT. It encodes CASSLRDSYATNEKLFF.

The chain links TRBV7-2 to TRBJ1-1, with 11 bases aligning to TRBD1. Germline CDR1 is SGHTA and CDR2 is FQGNSA. Trimming removed 5 bases from V and 4 bases from J; junction bases left unmatched: 3. The CDR3 loop spans 14 amino acids. The CDR3 sequence is CASSGQGAGTEAFF. In DNA form, the CDR3 reads TGTGCCAGCAGCGGACAGGGGGCGGGCACTGAAGCTTTCTTT.

This clone has a single count. The rearrangement links TRBV11-2 to TRBJ2-7, with 10 nucleotides matching TRBD2. Germline CDR1 is SGHAT and CDR2 is FQNNGV. Trimming removed 1 base from V and 4 bases from J; junction bases left unmatched: 10. The CDR3 contains 17 residues. The CDR3 DNA reads TGTGCCAGCAGCTTAGGTCCAGCGGGAGGGGGGCGTTACGAGCAGTACTTC. Translated: CASSLGPAGGGRYEQYF.

The CDR3 nucleotides are TGTGCCAGCAGAAAGACCGCAGGGGGAGTCATATGGTCTAATTCACCCCTCCACTTT. Protein: CASRKTAGGVIWSNSPLHF. This chain links TRBV5-4 with TRBJ1-6, with TRBD1 matching over 7 bases. With 5 bases clipped from V and 6 bases from J, the junction kept 20 bases outside the gene matches. The CDR3 spans 19 residues. Germline loops: CDR1 SGHNT, CDR2 YYREEE (reference sequence).

The chain combines TRBV5-1 with TRBJ2-3; D may be TRBD2 (5 bases). This CDR3 spans 16 amino acids. Trimming took off 0 bases at V and 4 bases at J, with 15 bases between the two ends. Per the germline V gene, CDR1 is SGHRS and CDR2 is YFSETQ. CDR3 sequence: CASSLAGRVSADTQYF. The CDR3 coding sequence is TGCGCCAGCAGCTTGGCCGGGCGGGTTTCGGCAGATACGCAGTATTTT.

The chain combines TRBV7-2 with TRBJ1-6, with no clear D. V was shortened by 2 bases and J by 3 bases, with 8 bases between the two germline ends. CDR3 length: 15 residues. Germline V gives CDR1 SGHTA, CDR2 FQGNSA. This CDR3 reads CASSLYSSYNSPLHF. CDR3 DNA: TGTGCCAGCAGCTTATACAGCAGCTATAATTCACCCCTCCACTTT.